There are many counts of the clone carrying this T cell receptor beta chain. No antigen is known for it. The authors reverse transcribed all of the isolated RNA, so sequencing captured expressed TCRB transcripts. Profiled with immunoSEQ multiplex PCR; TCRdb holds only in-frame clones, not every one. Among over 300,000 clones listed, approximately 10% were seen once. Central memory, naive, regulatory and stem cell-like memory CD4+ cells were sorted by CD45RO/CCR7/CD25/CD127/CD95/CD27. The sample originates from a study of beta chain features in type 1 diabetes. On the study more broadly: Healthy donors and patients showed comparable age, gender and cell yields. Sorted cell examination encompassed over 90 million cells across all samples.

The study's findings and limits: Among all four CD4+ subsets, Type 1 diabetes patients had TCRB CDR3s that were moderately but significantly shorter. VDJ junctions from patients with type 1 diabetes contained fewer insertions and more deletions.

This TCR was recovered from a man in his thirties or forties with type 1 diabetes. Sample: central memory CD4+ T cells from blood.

Written as DNA, the CDR3 is TGTGCCAGCAGCTTGGGACAGGGGTGGGCTGAAGCTTTCTTT. Its protein is CASSLGQGWAEAFF. The V gene is TRBV7-2, the J gene TRBJ1-1, with 10 bases matching TRBD1. CDR1 is SGHTA and CDR2 is FQGNSA in the germline V gene. J lost 6 bases, V lost 3 bases, and 4 bases had no gene match. This CDR3 spans 14 amino acids.